The 32 T cell receptor beta chains reported below all come from one sample, sequenced in a study of blood T cell repertoires in COVID-19. The method was immunoSEQ multiplex PCR; TCRdb's version includes in-frame clones alone and lacks a portion of them. This table holds approximately 270,000 clones, 88% found once. The sequenced sample consisted of peripheral blood. Receptors were obtained from a man of 80 years or more with acute or convalescent COVID-19.

The V gene is TRBV4-2, the J gene TRBJ2-4, with D maybe TRBD2 (6 bases). Trimming removed 1 base at V and 6 bases at J, with 22 bases between. The CDR3 runs to 18 residues. Germline values: CDR1 LGHNA, CDR2 YNFKEQ. The CDR3 sequence: CASSQAVRAGTGGNIQYF. The CDR3 nucleotides are TGTGCCAGCAGCCAAGCCGTTAGAGCAGGGACCGGGGGAAACATTCAGTACTTC.

The rearrangement links TRBV28 to TRBJ2-7; 7 bases agree with TRBD2. This CDR3 has 15 amino acids. V lost 2 bases and J lost 7; bases outside the gene matches: 11. Germline CDR1 and CDR2: MDHEN and SYDVKM. CDR3 DNA: TGTGCCAGCAGTTTAAAGCGGGGTTTAATTGGAGAGCAGTACTTC. It codes for CASSLKRGLIGEQYF.

This clone was seen just once. The rearrangement uses TRBV19 and TRBJ1-5, with a possible D match to TRBD1 (5 bases). Looked up from germline, CDR1 is LNHDA and CDR2 is SQIVND (reference sequence). V was trimmed by 8 bases and J by 2 bases, leaving 13 bases between them. The CDR3 contains 14 residues. The CDR3 coding sequence is TGTGCCAGTCGCTGGGGCTTTGGCAATCAGCCCCAGCATTTT. Its protein is CASRWGFGNQPQHF. The entire variable domain, with the rest obtained from reference TRBV19 and TRBJ1-5, is as follows: DGGITQSPKYLFRKEGQNVTLSCEQNLNHDAMYWYRQDPGQGLRLIYYSQIVNDFQKGDIAEGYSVSREKKESFPLTVTSAQKNPTAFYLCASRWGFGNQPQHFGDGTRLSIL.

The rearrangement joins TRBV12-3 or TRBV12-4 to TRBJ2-4; TRBD1 might be the D (6 bases). This CDR3 region has 13 residues. Trimming pared 4 bases from V and 10 bases from J, leaving 14 bases between. CDR3 DNA: TGTGCCAGCAGTTCAGGGGAGAGAGGGATTCAGTACTTC. Translation: CASSSGERGIQYF.

The chain carries TRBV7-2 and TRBJ2-5; D possibly corresponds to TRBD1 (6 bases). Germline loops: CDR1 SGHTA, CDR2 FQGNSA. The CDR3 consists of 16 residues. V gave up 1 base and J gave up 4 bases, with 16 bases separating them. CDR3 in amino acids: CASSLEDSTWGETQYF. The CDR3 DNA is TGTGCCAGCAGCTTAGAGGACAGTACTTGGGGAGAGACCCAGTACTTC.

V and J are TRBV7-3 and TRBJ1-2, with 8 bases fitting TRBD1. CDR1 and CDR2 (germline): SGHTA, FQGTGA. This CDR3 region has 14 residues. The V gene end was trimmed by 6 bases and the J gene end by 4 bases; junction bases not matched to a gene: 7. This CDR3 is CASRAGQGGYGYTF. The CDR3 DNA is TGTGCCAGCAGGGCCGGACAGGGCGGCTATGGCTACACCTTC.

The chain couples TRBV28 to TRBJ2-1; 12 positions agree with TRBD2. The CDR3 totals 15 residues. V gave up 5 bases and J gave up 3 bases; unmatched junction bases: 2. Germline assignment: CDR1 MDHEN and CDR2 SYDVKM. CDR3 bases: TGTGCCAGCAGTCCTAGCGGGAGGGTCTACAATGAGCAGTTCTTC. It encodes CASSPSGRVYNEQFF.

The chain employs TRBV24-1 and TRBJ1-2; D unresolved. Germline V gives CDR1 KGHDR, CDR2 SFDVKD. This CDR3 is 14 amino acids long. The ends were cut back, 6 bases at V and 1 base at J, with 11 bases in the middle. The CDR3 here is CATSSPQNNYGYTF. CDR3 coding DNA: TGTGCCACCAGTAGCCCCCAAAATAACTATGGCTACACCTTC.

This chain joins TRBV19 and TRBJ1-5; 7 nucleotides agree with TRBD1. CDR1 and CDR2 from the germline V gene are LNHDA and SQIVND (reference sequence). This CDR3 region has 19 residues. Losses at the gene ends were 6 bases for V and 0 bases for J; bases not matched to a gene: 17. The CDR3 loop is CASSPRGVLVYYSNQPQHF. CDR3 in DNA: TGTGCCAGTAGCCCCAGGGGGGTTTTAGTTTATTATAGCAATCAGCCCCAGCATTTT. Variable domain in full (rest from reference TRBV19 and TRBJ1-5): DGGITQSPKYLFRKEGQNVTLSCEQNLNHDAMYWYRQDPGQGLRLIYYSQIVNDFQKGDIAEGYSVSREKKESFPLTVTSAQKNPTAFYLCASSPRGVLVYYSNQPQHFGDGTRLSIL.

This rearrangement joins TRBV18 to TRBJ2-2; D uncertain. The CDR3 contains 15 residues. The ends were cut back, 1 base at V and 3 bases at J, with 9 bases in the middle. CDR1 and CDR2 (germline): KGHSH, LQKENI. CDR3 coding DNA: TGTGCCAGCTCACCACGGGCGACGGACACCGGGGAGCTGTTTTTT. This encodes CASSPRATDTGELFF.

The CDR3 reads CASRRTSGTYEQYF. The CDR3 DNA sequence: TGTGCCAGCAGGCGGACTAGCGGTACCTACGAGCAGTACTTC. The chain has TRBV2 and TRBJ2-7, with 10 bases lining up with TRBD2. From germline, CDR1 is SNHLY and CDR2 FYNNEI. The CDR3 extends over 14 amino acids. The V segment lost 6 bases and the J segment 2 bases; nucleotides outside the gene matches: 4.

The rearrangement joins TRBV2 to TRBJ1-4, with TRBD1 as a possible D gene (5 bases). Per the germline V gene, CDR1 is SNHLY and CDR2 is FYNNEI. V was clipped by 7 bases and J by 1 base, with 10 bases between them. CDR3 size: 14 residues. The chain's CDR3 is CASIGHQTNEKLFF. Here the CDR3 DNA reads TGTGCCAGCATTGGACACCAAACTAATGAAAAACTGTTTTTT.

This chain uses TRBV18 with TRBJ2-7, with a weak D call TRBD2 (6 bases). V lost 4 bases to trimming and J lost 0 bases, with 19 bases between them. Germline CDR1 reads KGHSH; CDR2 reads LQKENI. The CDR3 contains 17 residues. The CDR3 coding sequence is TGTGCCAGCTCACGACTTGGGGTTAGCGGTGCCTCCTACGAGCAGTACTTC. Protein product: CASSRLGVSGASYEQYF.

The chain is built from TRBV29-1 and TRBJ1-1; no clear D. The CDR3 consists of 11 residues. V was cut by 7 bases and J by 8 bases, with 14 bases left in between. Germline V lookup: CDR1 SQVTM, CDR2 ANQGSEA. The DNA for the CDR3 is TGCAGCGGGGGATCCTTTCAGGAAGCTTTCTTT. This codes for CSGGSFQEAFF.

The chain uses TRBV7-2 and TRBJ1-2; unclear D gene. Germline CDR1 is SGHTA and CDR2 is FQGNSA. Trimming removed 4 bases from V and 3 bases from J, with 9 bases in between. This CDR3 has 13 residues. The DNA of the CDR3 is TGTGCCAGCAGCTCCGGGAGCTACTATGGCTACACCTTC. Translation gives CASSSGSYYGYTF.

V is TRBV6-5 and J is TRBJ2-2; 9 bases match TRBD2. The CDR3 is made up of 15 amino acids. Trimming at V came to 6 bases and at J to 1 base, leaving 3 bases not matched to a gene. Germline CDR1 MNHEY, CDR2 SVGAGI. The CDR3 loop reads CASSLTSGNTGELFF. CDR3 sequence (DNA): TGTGCCAGCAGCCTGACTAGCGGGAACACCGGGGAGCTGTTTTTT.

This chain connects TRBV7-3 to TRBJ1-1; D gene uncertain. The germline CDR1 and CDR2 sequences are SGHTA and FQGTGA. The ends were cut back, 4 bases at V and 1 base at J, with 7 bases in the middle. The CDR3 spans 13 residues. The CDR3 here is CASSSTPNTEAFF. CDR3 bases: TGTGCCAGCAGCTCGACACCGAACACTGAAGCTTTCTTT. The full variable domain, with the rest looked up from reference TRBV7-3 and TRBJ1-1, is GAGVSQTPSNKVTEKGKYVELRCDPISGHTALYWYRQSLGQGPEFLIYFQGTGAADDSGLPNDRFFAVRPEGSVSTLKIQRTERGDSAVYLCASSSTPNTEAFFGQGTRLTVV.

V and J are TRBV6-5 and TRBJ2-7; possibly TRBD1 for D (5 bases). Looked up from germline, CDR1 is MNHEY and CDR2 is SVGAGI. V gave up 2 bases and J gave up 7 bases, with 12 bases separating them. This CDR3 region has 13 residues. CDR3 nucleotide sequence: TGTGCCAGCAGTTACAAGGGGTCAGTTGAGCAGTACTTC. Its protein is CASSYKGSVEQYF.

On this clone: This specimen includes other DNA sequences encoding the same CDR3. This chain connects TRBV24-1 to TRBJ1-5, with D possibly TRBD1 on 6 matching bases. The V gene's germline CDR1 is KGHDR and CDR2 SFDVKD. Between the trimmed V and J ends, which lost 4 bases and 7 bases, there was a span of 10 bases. The CDR3 has 13 residues. The DNA of the CDR3 is TGTGCCACCAGTGACAGGGGCGACCAGCCCCAGCATTTT. This encodes CATSDRGDQPQHF.

The chain couples TRBV18 to TRBJ1-1; tentative D call: TRBD1 (5 bases). The CDR3 spans 14 residues. With 5 bases removed from V and 0 bases from J, the gap between germline ends came to 10 bases. The germline gives CDR1 KGHSH, CDR2 LQKENI. The CDR3 bases are TGTGCCAGCTCAGCGAAACAGGTGAACACTGAAGCTTTCTTT. Translation gives CASSAKQVNTEAFF.

V usage is TRBV28 and J usage is TRBJ1-3, with 8 nucleotides matching TRBD1. In germline, CDR1 is MDHEN, CDR2 SYDVKM. The V segment lost 4 bases and the J segment 0 bases; nucleotides outside the gene matches: 8. The CDR3 is 17 residues long. The CDR3 coding sequence is TGTGCCAGCAGTTCAACCCGGACAGGGCTCTCTGGAAACACCATATATTTT. Its protein is CASSSTRTGLSGNTIYF. The full variable domain, with the rest looked up from reference TRBV28 and TRBJ1-3, is DVKVTQSSRYLVKRTGEKVFLECVQDMDHENMFWYRQDPGLGLRLIYFSYDVKMKEKGDIPEGYSVSREKKERFSLILESASTNQTSMYLCASSSTRTGLSGNTIYFGEGSWLTVV.

A few counts support this clone. The chain links TRBV4-3 to TRBJ2-1; weak D call: TRBD1 (6 bases). Trimming removed 0 bases from V and 2 bases from J, with 14 bases in between. This CDR3 spans 17 amino acids. Germline CDR1 is LGHNA and CDR2 is YSLEER. The CDR3 DNA reads TGCGCCAGCAGCCAAGACCTACAGGGTAGGGCCTACAATGAGCAGTTCTTC. It yields the protein CASSQDLQGRAYNEQFF.

This sequence joins TRBV7-2 and TRBJ2-1, with unresolved D. Germline V gene data show CDR1 as SGHTA and CDR2 as FQGNSA. Trimming cost V 5 bases and J 9 bases, with 14 bases left between them. This CDR3 spans 13 amino acids. DNA of the CDR3: TGTGCCAGCAGCCGAATAAACACGATTGAGCAGTTCTTC. This sequence encodes CASSRINTIEQFF.

This chain uses TRBV29-1 with TRBJ2-3, with D hard to call. The V end lost 5 bases, the J end lost 0 bases, and 3 bases lay between the germline ends. The length of the CDR3 is 11 residues. Germline values: CDR1 SQVTM, CDR2 ANQGSEA. CDR3 in amino acids: CSVTSTDTQYF. The CDR3 nucleotides read TGCAGCGTTACTAGCACAGATACGCAGTATTTT.

The chain employs TRBV2 and TRBJ2-2; D is perhaps TRBD2 (6 bases). There are 16 residues in the CDR3. V was cut by 7 bases and J by 8 bases, with 23 bases left in between. CDR1 is SNHLY, CDR2 FYNNEI, per germline. CDR3 DNA sequence: TGTGCCAGCACCCCCGGGGGACCCCGGTTCGGGGGGGAGCTGTTTTTT. This translates into CASTPGGPRFGGELFF.

The chain carries TRBV19 and TRBJ1-2; D not resolved. CDR3 length: 13 amino acids. V was trimmed by 5 bases and J by 3 bases, leaving 10 bases between them. Germline CDR1 reads LNHDA; CDR2 reads SQIVND (reference sequence). The chain's CDR3 is CASSRRGDYGYTF. DNA for the CDR3: TGTGCCAGTAGTCGACGGGGAGACTATGGCTACACCTTC.

The chain employs TRBV19 and TRBJ1-5; weak D call: TRBD1 (6 bases). The V and J ends lost 0 bases and 6 bases respectively, with 9 bases between them. This CDR3 has 14 amino acids. CDR1 is LNHDA, CDR2 SQIVND, per germline (reference sequence). CDR3 sequence reads: CASSIDRGSQPQHF. CDR3 sequence (DNA): TGTGCCAGTAGTATAGACAGGGGAAGTCAGCCCCAGCATTTT.

V is TRBV19 and J is TRBJ1-3; D might be TRBD1 (6 bases). V was clipped by 10 bases and J by 4 bases, with 17 bases between them. The CDR3 covers 14 residues. Germline loops: CDR1 LNHDA, CDR2 SQIVND (reference sequence). The CDR3 sequence: CATKEGGIGNTIYF. The CDR3 DNA sequence: TGTGCCACCAAGGAAGGGGGAATCGGAAACACCATATATTTT.

This clone was detected only once. CDR3: CASSYGTGEYGYTF. The CDR3 DNA follows: TGCGCCAGCAGCTATGGGACAGGGGAATATGGCTACACCTTC. The chain has TRBV5-1 and TRBJ1-2; 10 bases fit TRBD1. This CDR3 contains 14 residues. CDR1 and CDR2 (germline): SGHRS, YFSETQ. V trimming: 3 bases; J trimming: 5 bases; junction bases outside the gene matches: 4.

The chain couples TRBV28 to TRBJ2-3, with 9 bases that match TRBD2. The junction had 7 bases not matched to a gene; V was cut back by 3 bases and J by 3 bases. The germline V gene encodes CDR1 MDHEN and CDR2 SYDVKM. The CDR3 spans 16 residues. The CDR3 is CASSLVKAGGTDTQYF. In DNA form, the CDR3 reads TGTGCCAGCAGTTTGGTGAAGGCGGGAGGGACAGATACGCAGTATTTT.

This rearrangement joins TRBV5-1 to TRBJ2-5; the D is unclear. V lost 4 bases to trimming and J lost 5 bases, with 18 bases between them. This CDR3 contains 15 residues. The germline CDR1 and CDR2 sequences are SGHRS and YFSETQ. CDR3 in DNA: TGCGCCAGCAGCCCCTCCCTAGACCCCAAGGAGACCCAGTACTTC. Translating it yields CASSPSLDPKETQYF. Together with reference TRBV5-1 and TRBJ2-5, the CDR3 gives the full variable domain: KAGVTQTPRYLIKTRGQQVTLSCSPISGHRSVSWYQQTPGQGLQFLFEYFSETQRNKGNFPGRFSGRQFSNSRSEMNVSTLELGDSALYLCASSPSLDPKETQYFGPGTRLLVL.

This chain uses TRBV6-5 with TRBJ1-2, with TRBD1 matching over 8 bases. From germline, CDR1 is MNHEY and CDR2 SVGAGI. This CDR3 contains 13 residues. V gave up 6 bases and J gave up 7 bases; unmatched junction bases: 7. CDR3 in DNA: TGTGCCAGCAGCCTCAGGGGGCGCGCTGGCTACACCTTC. It is translated as CASSLRGRAGYTF.